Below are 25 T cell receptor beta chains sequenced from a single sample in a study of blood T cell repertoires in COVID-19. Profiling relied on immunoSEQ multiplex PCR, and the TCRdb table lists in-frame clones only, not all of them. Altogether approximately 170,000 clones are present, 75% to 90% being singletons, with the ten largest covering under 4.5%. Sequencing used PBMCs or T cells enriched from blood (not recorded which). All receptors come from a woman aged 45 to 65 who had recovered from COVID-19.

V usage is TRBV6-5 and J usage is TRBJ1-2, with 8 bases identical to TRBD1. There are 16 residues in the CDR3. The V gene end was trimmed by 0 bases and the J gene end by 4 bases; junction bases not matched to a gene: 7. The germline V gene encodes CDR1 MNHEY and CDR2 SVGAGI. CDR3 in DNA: TGTGCCAGCAGTTACTCACCAGGGGGCACTAGCTATGGCTACACCTTC. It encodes CASSYSPGGTSYGYTF.

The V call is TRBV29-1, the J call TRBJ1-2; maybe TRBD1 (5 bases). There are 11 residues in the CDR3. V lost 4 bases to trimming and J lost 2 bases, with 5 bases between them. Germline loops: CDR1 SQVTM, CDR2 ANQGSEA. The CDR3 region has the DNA TGCAGCGTTGGGACAAACTATGGCTACACCTTC. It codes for CSVGTNYGYTF. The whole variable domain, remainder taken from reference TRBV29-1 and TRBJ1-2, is SAVISQKPSRDICQRGTSLTIQCQVDSQVTMMFWYRQQPGQSLTLIATANQGSEATYESGFVIDKFPISRPNLTFSTLTVSNMSPEDSSIYLCSVGTNYGYTFGSGTRLTVV.

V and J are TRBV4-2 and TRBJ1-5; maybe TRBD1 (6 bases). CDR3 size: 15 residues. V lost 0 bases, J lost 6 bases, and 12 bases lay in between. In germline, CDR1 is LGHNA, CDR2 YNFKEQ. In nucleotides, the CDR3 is TGTGCCAGCAGCCAAGATCTGAGGGGGGGTCAGCCCCAGCATTTT. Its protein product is CASSQDLRGGQPQHF.

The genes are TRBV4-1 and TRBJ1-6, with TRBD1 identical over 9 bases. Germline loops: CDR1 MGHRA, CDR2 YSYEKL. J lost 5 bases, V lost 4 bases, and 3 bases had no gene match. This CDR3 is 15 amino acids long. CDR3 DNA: TGCGCCAGCAGCCTGAGGGACAGGGATAATTCACCCCTCCACTTT. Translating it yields CASSLRDRDNSPLHF.

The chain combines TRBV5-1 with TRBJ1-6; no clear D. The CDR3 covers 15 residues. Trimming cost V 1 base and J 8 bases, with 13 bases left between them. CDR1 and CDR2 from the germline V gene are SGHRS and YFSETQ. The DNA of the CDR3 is TGCGCCAGCAGCTTGATAGGAGAGGTATATTCACCCCTCCACTTT. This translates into CASSLIGEVYSPLHF.

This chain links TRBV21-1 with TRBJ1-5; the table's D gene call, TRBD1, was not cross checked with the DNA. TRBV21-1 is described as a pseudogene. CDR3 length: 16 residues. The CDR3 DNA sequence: TGTGCCAGCAGCAAGCGACAGGGGTGGAGCAATCAGCCCCAGCATTTT. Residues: CASSKRQGWSNQPQHF.

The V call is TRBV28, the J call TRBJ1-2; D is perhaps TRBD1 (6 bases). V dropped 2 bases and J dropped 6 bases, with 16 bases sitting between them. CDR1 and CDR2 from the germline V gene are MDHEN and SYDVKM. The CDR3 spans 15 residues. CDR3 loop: CASSLPPKQGDGYTF. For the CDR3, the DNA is TGTGCCAGCAGTTTACCCCCAAAACAGGGTGATGGCTACACCTTC.

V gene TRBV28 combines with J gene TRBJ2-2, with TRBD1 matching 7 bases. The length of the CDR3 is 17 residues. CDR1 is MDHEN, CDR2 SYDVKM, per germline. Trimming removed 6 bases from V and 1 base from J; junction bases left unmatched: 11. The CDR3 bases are TGTGCCAGCAGCTACCCGACAGGGCGGTTGAACACCGGGGAGCTGTTTTTT. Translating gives CASSYPTGRLNTGELFF.

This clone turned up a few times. CDR3 sequence (DNA): TGTGCCAGCAGCCAACAACCGACAGGAAAACTGTTTTTT. Its translation: CASSQQPTGKLFF. The chain employs TRBV3-1 (or the pseudogene TRBV3-2) and TRBJ1-4, with D possibly TRBD1 on 6 matching bases. Germline V CDR1 and CDR2: LGHDT, YNNKEL (reference sequence). With 2 bases removed from V and 10 bases from J, the gap between germline ends came to 11 bases. The CDR3 totals 13 residues.

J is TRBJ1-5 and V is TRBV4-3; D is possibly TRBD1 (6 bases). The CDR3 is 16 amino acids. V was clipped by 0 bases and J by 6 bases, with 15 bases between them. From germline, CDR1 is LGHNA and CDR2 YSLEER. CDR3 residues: CASSQDSVGGFQPQHF. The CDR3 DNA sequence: TGCGCCAGCAGCCAAGATTCAGTAGGGGGTTTTCAGCCCCAGCATTTT.

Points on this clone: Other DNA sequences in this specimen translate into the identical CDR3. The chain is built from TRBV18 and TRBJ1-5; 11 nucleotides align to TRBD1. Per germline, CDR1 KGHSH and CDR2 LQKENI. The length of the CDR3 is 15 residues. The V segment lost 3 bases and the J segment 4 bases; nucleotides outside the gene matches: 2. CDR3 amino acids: CASSPGTGGNQPQHF. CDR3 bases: TGTGCCAGCTCACCCGGGACAGGGGGAAATCAGCCCCAGCATTTT.

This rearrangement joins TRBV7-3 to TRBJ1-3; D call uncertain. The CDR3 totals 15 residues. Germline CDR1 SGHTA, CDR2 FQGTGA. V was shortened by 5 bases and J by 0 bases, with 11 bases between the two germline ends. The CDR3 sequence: CASSPDISSGNTIYF. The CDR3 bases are TGTGCCAGCAGCCCTGACATAAGCTCTGGAAACACCATATATTTT.

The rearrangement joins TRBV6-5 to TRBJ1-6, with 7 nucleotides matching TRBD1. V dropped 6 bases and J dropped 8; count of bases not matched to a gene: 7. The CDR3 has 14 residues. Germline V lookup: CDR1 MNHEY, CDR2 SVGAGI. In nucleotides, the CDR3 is TGTGCCAGCAGCCCCGACAGGGATTATTCACCCCTCCACTTT. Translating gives CASSPDRDYSPLHF.

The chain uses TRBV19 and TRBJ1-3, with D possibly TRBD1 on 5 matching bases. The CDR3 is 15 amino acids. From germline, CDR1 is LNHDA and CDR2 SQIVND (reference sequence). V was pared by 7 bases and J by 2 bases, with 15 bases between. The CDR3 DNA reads TGTGCCAGTATTCCACCAGGGCTGCCTGGAAACACCATATATTTT. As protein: CASIPPGLPGNTIYF.

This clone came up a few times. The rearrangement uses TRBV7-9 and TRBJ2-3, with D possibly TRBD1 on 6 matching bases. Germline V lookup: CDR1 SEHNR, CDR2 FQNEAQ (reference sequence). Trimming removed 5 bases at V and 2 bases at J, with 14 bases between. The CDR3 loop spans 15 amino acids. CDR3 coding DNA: TGTGCCAGCAGCCAAGTCGGGACAAACACAGATACGCAGTATTTT. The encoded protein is CASSQVGTNTDTQYF.

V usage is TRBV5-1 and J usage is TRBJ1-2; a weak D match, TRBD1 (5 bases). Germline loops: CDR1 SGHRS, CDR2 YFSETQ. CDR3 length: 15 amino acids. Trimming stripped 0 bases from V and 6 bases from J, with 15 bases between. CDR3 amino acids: CASSLGTFLDHGYTF. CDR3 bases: TGCGCCAGCAGCTTGGGGACATTCTTGGATCATGGCTACACCTTC. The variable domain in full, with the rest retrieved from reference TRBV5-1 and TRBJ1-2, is KAGVTQTPRYLIKTRGQQVTLSCSPISGHRSVSWYQQTPGQGLQFLFEYFSETQRNKGNFPGRFSGRQFSNSRSEMNVSTLELGDSALYLCASSLGTFLDHGYTFGSGTRLTVV.

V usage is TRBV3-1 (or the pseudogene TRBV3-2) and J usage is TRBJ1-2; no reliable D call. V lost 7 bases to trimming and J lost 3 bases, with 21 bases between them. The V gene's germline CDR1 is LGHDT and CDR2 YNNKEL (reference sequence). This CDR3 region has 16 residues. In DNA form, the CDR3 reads TGTGCCAGCACGCAGACGGGGAGCCCGTGGGACTATGGCTACACCTTC. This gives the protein CASTQTGSPWDYGYTF.

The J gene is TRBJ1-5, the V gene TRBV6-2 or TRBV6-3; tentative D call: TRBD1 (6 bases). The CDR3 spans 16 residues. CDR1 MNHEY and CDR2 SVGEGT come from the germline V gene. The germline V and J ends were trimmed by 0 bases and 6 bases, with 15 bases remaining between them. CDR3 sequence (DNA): TGTGCCAGCAGTTACTCGGGGAGGGGGTATACTCAGCCCCAGCATTTT. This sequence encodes CASSYSGRGYTQPQHF.

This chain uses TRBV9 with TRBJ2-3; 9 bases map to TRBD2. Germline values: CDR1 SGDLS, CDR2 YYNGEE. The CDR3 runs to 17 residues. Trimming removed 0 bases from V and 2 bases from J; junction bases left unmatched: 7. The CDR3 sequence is CASSVGRAGGYTDTQYF. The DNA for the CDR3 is TGTGCCAGCAGCGTAGGAAGAGCGGGAGGCTACACAGATACGCAGTATTTT.

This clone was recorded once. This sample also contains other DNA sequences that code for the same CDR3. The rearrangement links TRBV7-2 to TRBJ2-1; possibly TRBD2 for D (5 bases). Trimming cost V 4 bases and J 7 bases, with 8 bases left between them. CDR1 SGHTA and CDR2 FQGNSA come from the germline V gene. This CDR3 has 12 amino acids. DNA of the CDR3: TGTGCCAGCAGCTCGCCGGGGAATGAGCAGTTCTTC. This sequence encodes CASSSPGNEQFF.

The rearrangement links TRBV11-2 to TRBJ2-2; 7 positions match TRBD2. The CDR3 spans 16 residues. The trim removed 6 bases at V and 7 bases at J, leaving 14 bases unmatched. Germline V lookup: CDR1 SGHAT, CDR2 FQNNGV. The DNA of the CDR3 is TGTGCCAGCAGAAAATCAGCGGGGCCTATGCGCGGGGAGCTGTTTTTT. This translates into CASRKSAGPMRGELFF.

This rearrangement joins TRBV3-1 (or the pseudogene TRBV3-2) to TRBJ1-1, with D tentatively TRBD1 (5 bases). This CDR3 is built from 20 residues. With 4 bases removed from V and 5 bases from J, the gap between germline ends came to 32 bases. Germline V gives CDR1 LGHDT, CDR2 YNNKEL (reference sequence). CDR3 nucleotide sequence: TGTGCCAGCAGCCGGCAACACACCCCAGTGACACCAGGGTGGATTACTGAAGCTTTCTTT. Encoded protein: CASSRQHTPVTPGWITEAFF.

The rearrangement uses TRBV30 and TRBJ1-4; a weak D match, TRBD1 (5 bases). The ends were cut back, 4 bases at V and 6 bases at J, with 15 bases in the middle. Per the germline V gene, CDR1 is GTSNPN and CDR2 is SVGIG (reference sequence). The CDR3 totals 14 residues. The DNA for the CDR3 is TGTGCCTGGAACGGGTTAGGGACTTATGAAAAACTGTTTTTT. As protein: CAWNGLGTYEKLFF.

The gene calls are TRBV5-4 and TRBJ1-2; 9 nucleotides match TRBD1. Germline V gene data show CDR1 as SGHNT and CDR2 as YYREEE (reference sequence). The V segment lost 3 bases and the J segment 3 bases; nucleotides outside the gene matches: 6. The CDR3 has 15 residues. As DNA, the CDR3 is TGTGCCAGCAGCTGGGACAGGGTCATGGACTATGGCTACACCTTC. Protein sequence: CASSWDRVMDYGYTF.

CDR3 protein: CASSRGGGNEKLFF. CDR3 in DNA: TGTGCCAGCAGCAGGGGAGGAGGTAATGAAAAACTGTTTTTT. The chain carries TRBV7-9 and TRBJ1-4, with D possibly TRBD1 on 5 matching bases. CDR1 and CDR2 (germline): SEHNR, FQNEAQ (reference sequence). The CDR3 has 14 amino acids. Trimming took off 5 bases at V and 4 bases at J, with 11 bases between the two ends.